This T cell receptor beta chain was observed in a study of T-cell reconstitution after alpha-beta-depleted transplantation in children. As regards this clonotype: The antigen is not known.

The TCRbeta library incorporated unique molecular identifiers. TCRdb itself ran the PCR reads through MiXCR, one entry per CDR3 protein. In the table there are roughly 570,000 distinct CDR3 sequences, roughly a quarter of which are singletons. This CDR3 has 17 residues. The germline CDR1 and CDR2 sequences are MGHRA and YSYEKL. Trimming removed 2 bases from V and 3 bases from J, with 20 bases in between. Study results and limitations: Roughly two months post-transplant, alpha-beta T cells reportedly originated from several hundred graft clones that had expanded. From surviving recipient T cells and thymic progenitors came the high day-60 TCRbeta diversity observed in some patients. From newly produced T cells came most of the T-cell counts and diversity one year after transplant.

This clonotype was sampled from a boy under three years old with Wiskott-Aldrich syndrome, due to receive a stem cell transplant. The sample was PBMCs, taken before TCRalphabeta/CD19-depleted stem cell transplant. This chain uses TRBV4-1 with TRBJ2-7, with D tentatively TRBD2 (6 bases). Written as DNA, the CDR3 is TGCGCCAGCAGCCAATTCCCAACTAGCTATCTCGTCTACGAGCAGTACTTC. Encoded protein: CASSQFPTSYLVYEQYF.